Listed below are T cell receptor beta chains from one sample, sequenced in a study of cytomegalovirus exposure and HLA in healthy donors. Some clones are missing from TCRdb's copy, which holds only in-frame ones; the method was immunoSEQ multiplex PCR. This sample has around 180,000 clones, with less than 75% found just once. Sequenced sample: PBMCs. These receptors were collected from a girl aged 5 to 17 in good health and CMV-seronegative. Both conserved end residues are part of each CDR3.

TRBJ1-2 | TRBV19 | CASSIDPTGWVGGYTF
TRBJ2-3 | TRBV19 | CASKVGGRYTDTQYF
TRBJ2-5 | TRBV11-1 | CASTEEPGMMTQYF
TRBJ1-2 | TRBV5-1 | CASSLEWDMTYGYTF
TRBJ2-3 | TRBV30 | CAWGTGLDTQYF
TRBJ2-5 | TRBV7-7 | CASSLGLAGYQETQYF
TRBJ1-5 | TRBV6-6 | CASSYPTGESNQPQHF
TRBJ2-1 | TRBV2 | CASSEQGYNNEQFF
TRBJ1-1 | TRBV2 | CASLRRGIMNTEAFF
TRBJ2-1 | TRBV29-1 | CSVNRANQNEQFF
TRBJ2-7 | TRBV4-2 | CASSQGALTSGPEQYF
TRBJ1-2 | TRBV29-1 | CSVEHQYGYTF
TRBJ2-7 | TRBV5-1 | CASSLEGIYEQYF
TRBJ1-3 | TRBV13 | CASSFGPSSGNTIYF
TRBJ2-1 | TRBV10-3 | CAISPFGEEQFF
TRBJ1-2 | TRBV9 | CASSVAPDRPTNYGYTF
TRBJ1-2 | TRBV28 | CASSTQGGSYGYTF
TRBJ1-4 | TRBV6-1 | CASSAGGGNEKLFF
TRBJ2-5 | TRBV10-3 | CAISSGPGGGQETQYF
TRBJ1-2 | TRBV5-4 | CASSPIGQANYGYTF